These 9 T cell receptor beta chains share one sample of origin, sequenced in a study of OX40 agonist ivuxolimab in advanced cancers. Only in-frame clones appear in the TCRdb table, and some are missing; sequencing was by immunoSEQ multiplex PCR. Of 40,000 to 55,000 clones listed, approximately 80% were seen once; the top ten hold more than 2%. The input for sequencing was CD4+ or CD8+ T cells sorted from blood, taken in a trial of the OX40 agonist ivuxolimab. The source of these receptors is an adult with an advanced solid tumor such as melanoma, head and neck, liver or kidney cancer.

The V gene is TRBV10-1, the J gene TRBJ2-1; the D is unclear. Looked up from germline, CDR1 is WNHNN and CDR2 is SYGVQD (reference sequence). The CDR3 has 13 amino acids. The V and J ends lost 4 bases and 3 bases respectively, with 7 bases between them. The CDR3 reads CASSVGNYNEQFF. DNA of the CDR3: TGCGCCAGCAGTGTAGGGAACTACAATGAGCAGTTCTTC.

The chain recombines TRBV5-4 with TRBJ1-5; 7 bases are a match to TRBD1. Germline-derived CDR1 and CDR2 are SGHNT and YYREEE (reference sequence). The CDR3 is 14 residues long. V was pared by 2 bases and J by 3 bases, with 2 bases of the junction left unmatched. The CDR3 reads CASSFQGVNQPQHF. CDR3 DNA: TGTGCCAGCAGCTTTCAGGGGGTCAATCAGCCCCAGCATTTT. Variable domain in full (rest from reference TRBV5-4 and TRBJ1-5): ETGVTQSPTHLIKTRGQQVTLRCSSQSGHNTVSWYQQALGQGPQFIFQYYREEENGRGNFPPRFSGLQFPNYSSELNVNALELDDSALYLCASSFQGVNQPQHFGDGTRLSIL.

The chain uses TRBV29-1 and TRBJ2-4; perhaps TRBD2 as D (5 bases). The CDR3 spans 13 residues. CDR1 SQVTM and CDR2 ANQGSEA come from the germline V gene. With 4 bases removed from V and 0 bases from J, the gap between germline ends came to 7 bases. The CDR3 DNA sequence: TGCAGCGTTGGGACTGTAGCCAAAAACATTCAGTACTTC. The encoded protein is CSVGTVAKNIQYF.

The V call is TRBV6-5, the J call TRBJ2-7; D remains ambiguous. Germline V gene lookup returns CDR1 MNHEY and CDR2 SVGAGI. The CDR3 length is 14 residues. With 0 bases removed from V and 2 bases from J, the gap between germline ends came to 8 bases. DNA for the CDR3: TGTGCCAGCAGTTACTCGAACGTCCCCTACGAGCAGTACTTC. Amino acid sequence: CASSYSNVPYEQYF.

V and J are TRBV5-1 and TRBJ2-7; D possibly corresponds to TRBD2 (6 bases). Per the germline V gene, CDR1 is SGHRS and CDR2 is YFSETQ. CDR3 length equals 17 residues. The germline V and J ends were trimmed by 0 bases and 0 bases, with 16 bases remaining between them. This CDR3 reads CASSLALGGGFSYEQYF. CDR3 in DNA: TGCGCCAGCAGCTTGGCCCTGGGGGGAGGATTCTCCTACGAGCAGTACTTC.

The chain uses TRBV5-1 and TRBJ2-2; D is unresolved. V lost 4 bases and J lost 7, with 8 bases in between. The CDR3 sequence is 12 residues long. In germline, CDR1 is SGHRS, CDR2 YFSETQ. CDR3 region: CASSLAFGELFF. CDR3 nucleotides: TGCGCCAGCAGCCTCGCGTTCGGGGAGCTGTTTTTT.

The chain combines TRBV19 with TRBJ2-2; no reliable D call. This CDR3 is built from 15 residues. Trimming stripped 1 base from V and 3 bases from J, with 9 bases between. Looked up from germline, CDR1 is LNHDA and CDR2 is SQIVND (reference sequence). CDR3 DNA sequence: TGTGCCAGTAGTATAGTAACTTTCGACACCGGGGAGCTGTTTTTT. Residues: CASSIVTFDTGELFF.

The V and J genes are TRBV2 and TRBJ1-5; no clear D gene. V lost 6 bases and J 0 bases, leaving 12 bases between the germline ends. The CDR3 runs to 15 residues. CDR1 is SNHLY, CDR2 FYNNEI, per germline. This CDR3 is CASSRGSSSNQPQHF. The CDR3 nucleotides are TGTGCCAGCAGCCGGGGATCCTCTAGCAATCAGCCCCAGCATTTT.

This chain uses TRBV5-1 with TRBJ2-1, with D perhaps TRBD1 (5 bases). Trimming removed 0 bases from V and 7 bases from J, with 11 bases in between. The germline gives CDR1 SGHRS, CDR2 YFSETQ. This CDR3 contains 14 residues. The CDR3 is CASSLAGRRNEQFF. The CDR3, as DNA: TGCGCCAGCAGCTTGGCAGGGCGCCGTAATGAGCAGTTCTTC.